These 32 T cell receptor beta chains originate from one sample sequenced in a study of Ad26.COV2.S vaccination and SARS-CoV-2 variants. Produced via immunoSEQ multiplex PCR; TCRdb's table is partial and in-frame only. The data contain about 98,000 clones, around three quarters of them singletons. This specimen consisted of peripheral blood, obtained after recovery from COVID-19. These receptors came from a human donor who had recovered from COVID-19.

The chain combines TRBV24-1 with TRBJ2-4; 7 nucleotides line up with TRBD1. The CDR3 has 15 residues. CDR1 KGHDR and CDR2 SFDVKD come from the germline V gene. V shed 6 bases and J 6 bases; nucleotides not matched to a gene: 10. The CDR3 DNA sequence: TGTGCCACCAGTCAAGGGGGCAGTCCAAGAAACATTCAGTACTTC. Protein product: CATSQGGSPRNIQYF.

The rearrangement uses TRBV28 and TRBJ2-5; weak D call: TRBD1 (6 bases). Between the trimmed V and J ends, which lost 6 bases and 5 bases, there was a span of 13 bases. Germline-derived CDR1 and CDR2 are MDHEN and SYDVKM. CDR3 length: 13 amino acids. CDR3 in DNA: TGTGCCAGCAGCTTACAGGGCTTGGAGACCCAGTACTTC. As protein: CASSLQGLETQYF. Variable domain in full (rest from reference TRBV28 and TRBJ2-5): DVKVTQSSRYLVKRTGEKVFLECVQDMDHENMFWYRQDPGLGLRLIYFSYDVKMKEKGDIPEGYSVSREKKERFSLILESASTNQTSMYLCASSLQGLETQYFGPGTRLLVL.

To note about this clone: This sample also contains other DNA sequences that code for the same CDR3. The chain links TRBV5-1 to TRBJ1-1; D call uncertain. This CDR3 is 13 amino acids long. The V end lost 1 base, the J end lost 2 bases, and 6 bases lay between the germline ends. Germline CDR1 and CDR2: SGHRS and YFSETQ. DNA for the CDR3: TGCGCCAGCAGCTTGTCTAGAAACACTGAAGCTTTCTTT. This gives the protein CASSLSRNTEAFF.

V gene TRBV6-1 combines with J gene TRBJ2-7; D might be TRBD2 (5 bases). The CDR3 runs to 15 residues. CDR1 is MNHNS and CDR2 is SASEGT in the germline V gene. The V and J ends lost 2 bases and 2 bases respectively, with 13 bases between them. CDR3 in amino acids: CASSEFRGGPYEQYF. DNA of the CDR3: TGTGCCAGCAGTGAATTCCGAGGAGGCCCCTACGAGCAGTACTTC.

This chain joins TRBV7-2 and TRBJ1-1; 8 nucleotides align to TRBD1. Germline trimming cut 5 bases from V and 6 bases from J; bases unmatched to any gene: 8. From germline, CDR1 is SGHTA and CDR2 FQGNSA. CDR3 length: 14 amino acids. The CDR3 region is CASSIRQGRPEAFF. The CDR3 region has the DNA TGTGCCAGCAGCATCAGACAGGGGAGGCCTGAAGCTTTCTTT.

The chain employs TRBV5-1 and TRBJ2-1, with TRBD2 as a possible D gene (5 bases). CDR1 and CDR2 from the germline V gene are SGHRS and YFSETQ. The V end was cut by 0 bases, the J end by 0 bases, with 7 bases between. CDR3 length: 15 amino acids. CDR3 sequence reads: CASSLAEGSYNEQFF. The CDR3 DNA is TGCGCCAGCAGCTTGGCCGAGGGCTCCTACAATGAGCAGTTCTTC. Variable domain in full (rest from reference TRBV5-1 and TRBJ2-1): KAGVTQTPRYLIKTRGQQVTLSCSPISGHRSVSWYQQTPGQGLQFLFEYFSETQRNKGNFPGRFSGRQFSNSRSEMNVSTLELGDSALYLCASSLAEGSYNEQFFGPGTRLTVL.

The CDR3 DNA sequence: TGCGCCAGCAGCCTGAGGACAGCGGATGGCTACACCTTC. Translation gives CASSLRTADGYTF. The chain links TRBV5-1 to TRBJ1-2, with D possibly being TRBD1 (6 bases). The CDR3 is made up of 13 amino acids. V was cut by 4 bases and J by 6 bases, with 13 bases left in between. Germline V gene lookup returns CDR1 SGHRS and CDR2 YFSETQ.

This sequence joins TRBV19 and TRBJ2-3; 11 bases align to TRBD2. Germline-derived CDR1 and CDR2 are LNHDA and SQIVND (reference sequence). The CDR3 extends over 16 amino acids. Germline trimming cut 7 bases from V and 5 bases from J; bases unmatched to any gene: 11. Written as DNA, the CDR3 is TGTGCCAGTACTTCGAGCGGGACTAGCGGAGGAGATACGCAGTATTTT. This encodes CASTSSGTSGGDTQYF.

CDR3 nucleotide sequence: TGTGCCAGCAAGGGGGAAAACCTAGATACGCAGTATTTT. Amino acid sequence: CASKGENLDTQYF. The V and J genes are TRBV13 and TRBJ2-3; D is perhaps TRBD1 (6 bases). Germline V CDR1 and CDR2: PRHDT, FYEKMQ (reference sequence). This CDR3 is built from 13 residues. V was shortened by 7 bases and J by 5 bases, with 13 bases between the two germline ends.

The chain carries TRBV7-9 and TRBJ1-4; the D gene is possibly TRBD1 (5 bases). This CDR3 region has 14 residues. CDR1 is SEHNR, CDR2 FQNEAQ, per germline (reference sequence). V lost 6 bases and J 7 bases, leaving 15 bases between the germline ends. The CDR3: CASSRGVGVEKLFF. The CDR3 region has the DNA TGTGCCAGCAGTCGTGGGGTAGGGGTTGAAAAACTGTTTTTT.

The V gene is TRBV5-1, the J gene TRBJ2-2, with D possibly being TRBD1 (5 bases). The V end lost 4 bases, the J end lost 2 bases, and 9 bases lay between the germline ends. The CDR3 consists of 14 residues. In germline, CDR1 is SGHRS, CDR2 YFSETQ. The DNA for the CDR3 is TGCGCCAGCAGCCGACAGATTAACACCGGGGAGCTGTTTTTT. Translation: CASSRQINTGELFF.

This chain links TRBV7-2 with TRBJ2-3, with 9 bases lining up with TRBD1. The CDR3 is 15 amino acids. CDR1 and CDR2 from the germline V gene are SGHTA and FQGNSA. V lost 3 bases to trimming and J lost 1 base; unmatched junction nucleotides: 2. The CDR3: CASSLDRGGTDTQYF. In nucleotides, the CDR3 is TGTGCCAGCAGCTTGGACAGGGGTGGCACAGATACGCAGTATTTT.

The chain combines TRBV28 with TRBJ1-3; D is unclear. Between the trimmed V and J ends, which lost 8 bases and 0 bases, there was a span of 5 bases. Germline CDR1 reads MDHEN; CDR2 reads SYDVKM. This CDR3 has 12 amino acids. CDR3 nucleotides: TGTGCCAGCGGAGGCTCTGGAAACACCATATATTTT. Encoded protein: CASGGSGNTIYF.

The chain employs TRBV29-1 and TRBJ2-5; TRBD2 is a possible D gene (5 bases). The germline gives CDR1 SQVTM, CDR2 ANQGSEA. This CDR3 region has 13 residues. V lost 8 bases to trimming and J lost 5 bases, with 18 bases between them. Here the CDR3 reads CSSRTLGSETQYF. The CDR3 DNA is TGCAGCTCCCGAACGTTGGGGAGCGAGACCCAGTACTTC.

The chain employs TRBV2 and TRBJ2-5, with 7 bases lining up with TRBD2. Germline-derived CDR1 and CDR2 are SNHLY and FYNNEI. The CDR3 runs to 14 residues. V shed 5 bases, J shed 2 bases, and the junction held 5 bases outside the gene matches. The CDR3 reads CASSKSSGQETQYF. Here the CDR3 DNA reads TGTGCCAGCAGTAAGTCTAGCGGACAAGAGACCCAGTACTTC.

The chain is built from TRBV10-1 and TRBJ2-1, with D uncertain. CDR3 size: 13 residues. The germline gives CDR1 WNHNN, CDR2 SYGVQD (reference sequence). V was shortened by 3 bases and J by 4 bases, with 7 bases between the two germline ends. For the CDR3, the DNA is TGCGCCAGCAGTGACCGACTTTACAATGAGCAGTTCTTC. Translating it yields CASSDRLYNEQFF.

For the CDR3, the DNA is TGCGCCAGCAGCAGTCAAGAACAGGGATATGGCTACACCTTC. Encoded protein: CASSSQEQGYGYTF. The V gene is TRBV5-1, the J gene TRBJ1-2; weak D call: TRBD1 (6 bases). V lost 4 bases and J lost 5, with 15 bases in between. This CDR3 has 14 residues. CDR1 is SGHRS, CDR2 YFSETQ, per germline.

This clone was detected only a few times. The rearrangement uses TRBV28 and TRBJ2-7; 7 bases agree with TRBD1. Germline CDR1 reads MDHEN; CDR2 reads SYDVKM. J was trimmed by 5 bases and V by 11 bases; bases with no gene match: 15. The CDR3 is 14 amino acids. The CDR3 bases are TGTGCCTCCAAAGGGAACAGGGGTCGGGACGAGCAGTACTTC. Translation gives CASKGNRGRDEQYF.

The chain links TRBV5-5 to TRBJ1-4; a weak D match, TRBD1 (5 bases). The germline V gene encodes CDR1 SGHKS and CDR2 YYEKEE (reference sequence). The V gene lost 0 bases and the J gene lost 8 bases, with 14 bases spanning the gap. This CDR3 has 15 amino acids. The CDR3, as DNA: TGTGCCAGCAGCTTGGATCCGGACACTGGGGAAAAACTGTTTTTT. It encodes CASSLDPDTGEKLFF.

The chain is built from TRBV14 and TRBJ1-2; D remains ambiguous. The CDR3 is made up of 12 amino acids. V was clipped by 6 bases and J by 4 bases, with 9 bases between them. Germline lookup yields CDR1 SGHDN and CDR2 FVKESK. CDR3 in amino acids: CASSAHVYGYTF. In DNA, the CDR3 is TGTGCCAGCAGTGCACACGTCTATGGCTACACCTTC.

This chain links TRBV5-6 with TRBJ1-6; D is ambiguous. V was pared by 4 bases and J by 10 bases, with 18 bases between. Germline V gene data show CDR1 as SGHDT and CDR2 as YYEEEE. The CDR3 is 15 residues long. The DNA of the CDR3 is TGTGCCAGCAGCAGGACCCATGGGCCTCGGTCACCCCTCCACTTT. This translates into CASSRTHGPRSPLHF.

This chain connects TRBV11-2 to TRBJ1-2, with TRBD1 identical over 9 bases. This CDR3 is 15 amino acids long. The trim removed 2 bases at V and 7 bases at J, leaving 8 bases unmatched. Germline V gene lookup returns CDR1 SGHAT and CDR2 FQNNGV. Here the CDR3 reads CASSLWTGAPSGYTF. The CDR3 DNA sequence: TGTGCCAGCAGCTTATGGACAGGGGCTCCCTCTGGCTACACCTTC.

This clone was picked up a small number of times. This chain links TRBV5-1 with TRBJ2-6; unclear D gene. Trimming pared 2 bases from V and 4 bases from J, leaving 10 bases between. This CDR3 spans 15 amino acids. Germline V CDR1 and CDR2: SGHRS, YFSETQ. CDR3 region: CASSFSGMGANVLTF. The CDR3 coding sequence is TGCGCCAGCAGCTTCTCTGGGATGGGGGCCAACGTCCTGACTTTC.

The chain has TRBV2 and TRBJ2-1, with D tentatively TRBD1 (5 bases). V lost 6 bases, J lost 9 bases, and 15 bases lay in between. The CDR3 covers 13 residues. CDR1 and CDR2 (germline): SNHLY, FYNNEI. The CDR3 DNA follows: TGTGCCAGCAGAAGGTCTCAGGGTACTGAGCAGTTCTTC. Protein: CASRRSQGTEQFF. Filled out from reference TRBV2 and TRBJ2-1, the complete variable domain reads EPEVTQTPSHQVTQMGQEVILRCVPISNHLYFYWYRQILGQKVEFLVSFYNNEISEKSEIFDDQFSVERPDGSNFTLKIRSTKLEDSAMYFCASRRSQGTEQFFGPGTRLTVL.

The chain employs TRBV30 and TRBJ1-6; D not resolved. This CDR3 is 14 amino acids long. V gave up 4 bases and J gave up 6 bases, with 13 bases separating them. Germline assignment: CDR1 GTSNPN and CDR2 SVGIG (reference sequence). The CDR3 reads CAWKREIGNSPLHF. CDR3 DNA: TGTGCCTGGAAGCGGGAAATCGGTAATTCACCCCTCCACTTT.

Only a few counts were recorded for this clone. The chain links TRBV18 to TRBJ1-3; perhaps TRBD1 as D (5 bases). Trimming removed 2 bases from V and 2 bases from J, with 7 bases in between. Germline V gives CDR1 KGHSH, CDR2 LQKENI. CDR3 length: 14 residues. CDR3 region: CASSPVGAGNTIYF. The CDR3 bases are TGTGCCAGCTCACCAGTGGGGGCTGGAAACACCATATATTTT.

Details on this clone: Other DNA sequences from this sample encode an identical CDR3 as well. CDR3 DNA: TGTGCCAGCAGCTTCGAGGGTGTTGGCTCTGGGGCCAACGTCCTGACTTTC. This translates into CASSFEGVGSGANVLTF. J is TRBJ2-6 and V is TRBV7-9, with a weak D call TRBD2 (5 bases). This CDR3 region has 17 residues. The germline V gene has CDR1 SEHNR and CDR2 FQNEAQ (reference sequence). V dropped 3 bases and J dropped 0 bases, with 12 bases sitting between them.

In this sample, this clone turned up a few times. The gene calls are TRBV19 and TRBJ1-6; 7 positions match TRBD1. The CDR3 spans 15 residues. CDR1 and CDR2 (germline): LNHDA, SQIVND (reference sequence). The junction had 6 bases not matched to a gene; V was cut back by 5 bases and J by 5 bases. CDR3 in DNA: TGTGCCAGTAGTTTAGGGGGCACCGATAATTCACCCCTCCACTTT. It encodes CASSLGGTDNSPLHF. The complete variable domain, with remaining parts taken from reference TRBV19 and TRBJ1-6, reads DGGITQSPKYLFRKEGQNVTLSCEQNLNHDAMYWYRQDPGQGLRLIYYSQIVNDFQKGDIAEGYSVSREKKESFPLTVTSAQKNPTAFYLCASSLGGTDNSPLHFGNGTRLTVT.

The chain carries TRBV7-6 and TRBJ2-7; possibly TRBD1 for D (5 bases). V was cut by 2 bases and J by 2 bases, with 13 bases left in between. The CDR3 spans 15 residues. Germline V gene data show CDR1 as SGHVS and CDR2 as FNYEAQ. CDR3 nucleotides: TGTGCCAGCAGCTTAACTCCGACAGAGACCTACGAGCAGTACTTC. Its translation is CASSLTPTETYEQYF.

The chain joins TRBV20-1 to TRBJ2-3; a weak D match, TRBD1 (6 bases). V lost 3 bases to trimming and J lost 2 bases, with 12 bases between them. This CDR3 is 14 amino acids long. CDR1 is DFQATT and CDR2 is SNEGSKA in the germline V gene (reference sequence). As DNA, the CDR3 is TGCAGTGCTAGTTTGACAGGAATCACAGATACGCAGTATTTT. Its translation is CSASLTGITDTQYF.

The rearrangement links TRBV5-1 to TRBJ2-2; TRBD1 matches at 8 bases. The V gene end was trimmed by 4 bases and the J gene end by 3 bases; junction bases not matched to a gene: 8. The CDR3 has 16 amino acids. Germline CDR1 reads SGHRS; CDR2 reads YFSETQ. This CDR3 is CASSVSRGLDTGELFF. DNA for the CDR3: TGCGCCAGCAGCGTTTCCAGGGGGCTTGACACCGGGGAGCTGTTTTTT.

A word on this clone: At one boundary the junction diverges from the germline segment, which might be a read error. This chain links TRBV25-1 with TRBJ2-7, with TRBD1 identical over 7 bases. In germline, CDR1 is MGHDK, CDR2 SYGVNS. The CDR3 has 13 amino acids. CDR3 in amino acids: CASSQTGFYKQYF. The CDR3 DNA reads TGTGCCAGCAGCCAGACAGGGTTCTACAAGCAGTACTTC.